This TCR beta chain stems from a study of cytomegalovirus exposure and HLA in healthy donors. This CDR3 is built from 14 residues. The V and J ends lost 6 bases and 0 bases respectively, with 12 bases between them. Germline-derived CDR1 and CDR2 are WSHSY and SAAADI. The primer mix had 60 Vbeta and 13 Jbeta primers. Using immunoSEQ multiplex PCR, the repertoire was profiled, and TCRdb retains in-frame clones only, with some absent. The profile shows about 190,000 clones, about 77% of them singletons. This clone was recorded once. The receptor was derived from a man aged 25 to 40 in good health and CMV-seropositive. The sample consisted of PBMCs. The V call is TRBV10-2, the J call TRBJ2-7, with D hard to call. CDR3 in DNA: TGCGCCAGCAGATTCTCGACAACCTCCTACGAGCAGTACTTC. Translated: CASRFSTTSYEQYF.